The T cell receptor beta chain under discussion was sequenced for a study of blood T cell repertoires in COVID-19. Study overall: The samples span acute and convalescent COVID-19 from the United States, Italy and Spain.

The CDR3 runs to 15 residues. Per the germline V gene, CDR1 is LNHDA and CDR2 is SQIVND (reference sequence). Germline trimming cut 5 bases from V and 4 bases from J; bases unmatched to any gene: 6. Per the original data handling: Estimated nucleated cell counts came from reference gene primer amplification. Clones were read by immunoSEQ multiplex PCR, and TCRdb kept only the in-frame ones, dropping some. That table is the source of V, J and clone size, and D and trimming were worked out from the DNA. The data show 150,000 to 200,000 clones, 75% to 90% seen once. The sequencing input was peripheral blood. This clonotype was sampled from a man between 35 and 55 years old with acute or convalescent COVID-19. The gene calls are TRBV19 and TRBJ2-5; 11 nucleotides align to TRBD1. CDR3 region: CASSSRTGGAETQYF. CDR3 in DNA: TGTGCCAGTAGTTCCAGGACAGGGGGCGCAGAGACCCAGTACTTC.